These T cell receptor beta chains were read from a single sample in a study of blood T cell repertoires in COVID-19. TCRdb's copy holds only in-frame clones and misses some; the assay was immunoSEQ multiplex PCR. Here the sample spans tens of thousands of clones, 65% to 85% being singletons. Input material: peripheral blood. Receptors were obtained from a man between 65 and 85 years old with active or convalescent COVID-19. Both conserved end residues are trimmed from each CDR3. The size field is filled for only some rows; it gives once, few, many or a size class.

clone size: few
J gene: TRBJ2-3
V gene: TRBV4-1
CDR3 length: 13
CDR3 protein: ASSQDKDPGDTQY

clone size: NA
J gene: TRBJ1-5
V gene: TRBV27
CDR3 length: 11
CDR3 protein: ASSLGGDQPQH

clone size: NA
J gene: TRBJ2-5
V gene: TRBV2
CDR3 length: 9
CDR3 protein: ASSVQETQY

clone size: NA
J gene: TRBJ2-7
V gene: TRBV11-2
CDR3 length: 11
CDR3 protein: ASSPRQGGEQY

clone size: NA
J gene: TRBJ2-3
V gene: TRBV3-1/TRBV3-2
CDR3 length: 11
CDR3 protein: ASSRAGADTQY

clone size: few
J gene: TRBJ2-3
V gene: TRBV18
CDR3 length: 12
CDR3 protein: ASSLQTGTDTQY

clone size: NA
J gene: TRBJ1-5
V gene: TRBV19
CDR3 length: 13
CDR3 protein: ASSGGQGGNQPQH

clone size: few
J gene: TRBJ2-5
V gene: TRBV11-2
CDR3 length: 12
CDR3 protein: ASSLQQGRETQY

clone size: NA
J gene: TRBJ2-2
V gene: TRBV12-5
CDR3 length: 16
CDR3 protein: ASGLGRQVPQGSGELF

clone size: NA
J gene: TRBJ1-4
V gene: TRBV7-2
CDR3 length: 12
CDR3 protein: ASSSGQPNEKLF

clone size: NA
J gene: TRBJ2-5
V gene: TRBV30
CDR3 length: 12
CDR3 protein: AWSTGTLKETQY

clone size: NA
J gene: TRBJ1-1
V gene: TRBV30
CDR3 length: 9
CDR3 protein: AWSVRLGAF

clone size: NA
J gene: TRBJ1-1
V gene: TRBV9
CDR3 length: 16
CDR3 protein: ASSPTKGLYGTDTEAF

clone size: NA
J gene: TRBJ1-1
V gene: TRBV28
CDR3 length: 13
CDR3 protein: ASSFGGQTNTEAF

clone size: NA
J gene: TRBJ1-6
V gene: TRBV4-1
CDR3 length: 14
CDR3 protein: ASSQEGHPYNSPLH

clone size: NA
J gene: TRBJ1-5
V gene: TRBV28
CDR3 length: 12
CDR3 protein: ASSPPDSYQPQH

clone size: once
J gene: TRBJ2-7
V gene: TRBV24-1
CDR3 length: 12
CDR3 protein: ATSEGRGSYEQY

clone size: few
J gene: TRBJ1-4
V gene: TRBV29-1
CDR3 length: 12
CDR3 protein: SVASGQDNEKLF

clone size: once
J gene: TRBJ1-1
V gene: TRBV3-1/TRBV3-2
CDR3 length: 9
CDR3 protein: AELIPGGAF

clone size: NA
J gene: TRBJ1-4
V gene: TRBV4-2
CDR3 length: 12
CDR3 protein: ASSHPGNNEKLF

clone size: NA
J gene: TRBJ2-3
V gene: TRBV9
CDR3 length: 14
CDR3 protein: ASSVVSGTRADTQY

clone size: few
J gene: TRBJ2-7
V gene: TRBV30
CDR3 length: 9
CDR3 protein: AWSVGYEQY

clone size: NA
J gene: TRBJ1-6
V gene: TRBV11-3
CDR3 length: 14
CDR3 protein: ASSLVAGAMDSPLH

clone size: NA
J gene: TRBJ1-2
V gene: TRBV5-1
CDR3 length: 11
CDR3 protein: ASRGQDLGGYT

clone size: NA
J gene: TRBJ1-1
V gene: TRBV15
CDR3 length: 10
CDR3 protein: ATGLQGPEAF

clone size: NA
J gene: TRBJ1-6
V gene: TRBV5-4
CDR3 length: 13
CDR3 protein: ASSRQGVYNSPLH

clone size: once
J gene: TRBJ2-2
V gene: TRBV27
CDR3 length: 15
CDR3 protein: ASSFVWQGPNTGELF

clone size: NA
J gene: TRBJ2-5
V gene: TRBV5-1
CDR3 length: 14
CDR3 protein: ASRGDAIRGQETQY

clone size: NA
J gene: TRBJ2-2
V gene: TRBV29-1
CDR3 length: 11
CDR3 protein: SVDSGGAGELF

clone size: NA
J gene: TRBJ1-1
V gene: TRBV12-3/TRBV12-4
CDR3 length: 11
CDR3 protein: ASSNQGGTEAF

clone size: NA
J gene: TRBJ2-4
V gene: TRBV28
CDR3 length: 14
CDR3 protein: ASSLSGLLAKNIQY

clone size: NA
J gene: TRBJ1-2
V gene: TRBV27
CDR3 length: 11
CDR3 protein: ASSYTGAGGYT

clone size: NA
J gene: TRBJ2-2
V gene: TRBV19
CDR3 length: 14
CDR3 protein: ASSMASGGSTGELF

clone size: NA
J gene: TRBJ2-3
V gene: TRBV30
CDR3 length: 12
CDR3 protein: AWSRGRTGDTQY

clone size: NA
J gene: TRBJ1-2
V gene: TRBV28
CDR3 length: 13
CDR3 protein: ASSLSQVTNYGYT

clone size: NA
J gene: TRBJ1-3
V gene: TRBV30
CDR3 length: 12
CDR3 protein: AWQGDSWAGTIY

clone size: NA
J gene: TRBJ2-5
V gene: TRBV30
CDR3 length: 10
CDR3 protein: AYWAVQETQY

clone size: NA
J gene: TRBJ2-7
V gene: TRBV27
CDR3 length: 11
CDR3 protein: ASRSGGLGEQY

clone size: once
J gene: TRBJ1-4
V gene: TRBV20-1
CDR3 length: 13
CDR3 protein: SASPFGTSDEKLF

clone size: NA
J gene: TRBJ2-3
V gene: TRBV30
CDR3 length: 12
CDR3 protein: AWSSTGGWGTQY

clone size: NA
J gene: TRBJ1-2
V gene: TRBV7-9
CDR3 length: 15
CDR3 protein: ASSHDYGGQPIYGYT

clone size: NA
J gene: TRBJ1-2
V gene: TRBV20-1
CDR3 length: 9
CDR3 protein: RDRANYGYT

clone size: NA
J gene: TRBJ1-2
V gene: TRBV25-1
CDR3 length: 11
CDR3 protein: ASADRGGYGYT

clone size: NA
J gene: TRBJ1-2
V gene: TRBV25-1
CDR3 length: 12
CDR3 protein: ASSEHREDYGYT

clone size: NA
J gene: TRBJ1-3
V gene: TRBV4-1
CDR3 length: 12
CDR3 protein: ASGWGGSGNTIY

clone size: NA
J gene: TRBJ1-1
V gene: TRBV30
CDR3 length: 11
CDR3 protein: AWSLQGYTEAF

clone size: NA
J gene: TRBJ2-5
V gene: TRBV5-1
CDR3 length: 12
CDR3 protein: ASAFAGEYETQY